A single sample gave rise to the 11 T cell receptor beta chains below, sequenced in a study of blood T cell repertoires in COVID-19. TCRdb's table, derived via immunoSEQ multiplex PCR, lists solely in-frame clones and lacks some. The sample lists 180,000 or so clones, around 83% occurring once. The sample comprised PBMCs or T cells enriched from blood (not recorded which). These receptors originate from a woman in her forties or fifties in a cohort exposed to, infected with or recovered from COVID-19 (not recorded which).

With respect to this clone: The junction departs from the called germline gene at one end, perhaps through a read error. The chain carries TRBV7-7 and TRBJ2-5, with a weak D call TRBD2 (6 bases). Germline V gene data show CDR1 as SSHAT and CDR2 as FNYEAQ (reference sequence). CDR3 length: 16 amino acids. This CDR3 is CASSTDRLDGRETQYF. Written as DNA, the CDR3 is TGTGCTAGCAGCACGGACCGACTAGACGGAAGGGAGACCCAGTACTTC.

The chain uses TRBV11-2 and TRBJ2-6; the match to TRBD2 covers 9 bases. V was pared by 5 bases and J by 4 bases, with 9 bases of the junction left unmatched. Germline V lookup: CDR1 SGHAT, CDR2 FQNNGV. This CDR3 is built from 17 residues. The CDR3 DNA reads TGTGCCAGCAGCCGGAGCGGGGGGACCGTGGGGGCCAACGTCCTGACTTTC. Translated: CASSRSGGTVGANVLTF.

For the CDR3, the DNA is TGTGCCAGCAGCTCCAGGCCGCTTTATTACGAGCAGTACTTC. Translated: CASSSRPLYYEQYF. This chain joins TRBV5-8 and TRBJ2-7; D is uncertain. Germline V CDR1 and CDR2: SGHTS, YDEGEE. The CDR3 is 14 residues long. V lost 3 bases to trimming and J lost 4 bases, with 14 bases between them.

The V and J genes are TRBV18 and TRBJ2-1; TRBD1 aligns across 7 bases. Trimming at V came to 2 bases and at J to 8 bases, leaving 9 bases not matched to a gene. This CDR3 region has 15 residues. CDR1 KGHSH and CDR2 LQKENI come from the germline V gene. The CDR3 DNA follows: TGTGCCAGCTCACCAGGGGCAGGGGGTCAGGATGAGCAGTTCTTC. Translation: CASSPGAGGQDEQFF.

This chain links TRBV5-1 with TRBJ2-7; TRBD2 might be the D (5 bases). The V end lost 3 bases, the J end lost 3 bases, and 13 bases lay between the germline ends. This CDR3 is 14 amino acids long. Germline V gives CDR1 SGHRS, CDR2 YFSETQ. CDR3 residues: CASSSRGPNYEQYF. DNA of the CDR3: TGCGCCAGCAGCTCCCGAGGGCCTAACTACGAGCAGTACTTC.

The chain recombines TRBV4-1 with TRBJ1-1, with D maybe TRBD1 (6 bases). Germline CDR1 is MGHRA and CDR2 is YSYEKL. This CDR3 contains 12 residues. Trimming pared 1 base from V and 7 bases from J, leaving 7 bases between. CDR3 region: CASSQGGLEAFF. As DNA, the CDR3 is TGCGCCAGCAGCCAAGGGGGGCTTGAAGCTTTCTTT.

The CDR3 sequence is CASSFRTDSSSYNSPLHF. The CDR3 DNA reads TGTGCCAGCAGCTTCAGGACAGACAGTAGCTCCTATAATTCACCCCTCCACTTT. The V gene is TRBV7-9, the J gene TRBJ1-6; a possible D gene is TRBD1 (6 bases). The ends were cut back, 3 bases at V and 0 bases at J, with 15 bases in the middle. Germline V gene sequence: CDR1 SEHNR, CDR2 FQNEAQ (reference sequence). The CDR3 loop spans 18 amino acids.

The chain has TRBV6-1 and TRBJ2-2; no firm D call. The germline CDR1 and CDR2 sequences are MNHNS and SASEGT. The CDR3 loop spans 14 amino acids. Trimming stripped 1 base from V and 6 bases from J, with 9 bases between. This chain's CDR3 is CASSEGSWSGELFF. For the CDR3, the DNA is TGTGCCAGCAGTGAAGGTAGCTGGTCCGGGGAGCTGTTTTTT.

The chain combines TRBV10-1 with TRBJ1-6; 9 bases match TRBD1. Trimming removed 7 bases from V and 7 bases from J; junction bases left unmatched: 8. The germline CDR1 and CDR2 sequences are WNHNN and SYGVQD (reference sequence). The CDR3 covers 15 residues. Written as DNA, the CDR3 is TGCGCCAGCATAAAGGGGGACAGGGAAAATTCACCCCTCCACTTT. Amino acids: CASIKGDRENSPLHF.

This chain links TRBV30 with TRBJ1-6; TRBD1 aligns across 7 bases. The J segment lost 5 bases and the V segment lost 4 bases, leaving 2 bases of the junction unmatched. The CDR3 has 13 amino acids. The germline gives CDR1 GTSNPN, CDR2 SVGIG (reference sequence). The CDR3 spells CAWTGTDNSPLHF. CDR3 sequence (DNA): TGTGCCTGGACCGGGACAGATAATTCACCCCTCCACTTT. The whole variable domain, remainder taken from reference TRBV30 and TRBJ1-6, is SQTIHQWPATLVQPVGSPLSLECTVEGTSNPNLYWYRQAAGRGLQLLFYSVGIGQISSEVPQNLSASRPQDRQFILSSKKLLLSDSGFYLCAWTGTDNSPLHFGNGTRLTVT.

The genes are TRBV27 and TRBJ1-2, with 8 nucleotides matching TRBD1. Trimming removed 5 bases from V and 2 bases from J; junction bases left unmatched: 7. The CDR3 loop spans 15 amino acids. CDR1 and CDR2 from the germline V gene are MNHEY and SMNVEV (reference sequence). DNA of the CDR3: TGTGCCAGCAGTCGCACCTGGACAGGGAACTATGGCTACACCTTC. Translating it yields CASSRTWTGNYGYTF.